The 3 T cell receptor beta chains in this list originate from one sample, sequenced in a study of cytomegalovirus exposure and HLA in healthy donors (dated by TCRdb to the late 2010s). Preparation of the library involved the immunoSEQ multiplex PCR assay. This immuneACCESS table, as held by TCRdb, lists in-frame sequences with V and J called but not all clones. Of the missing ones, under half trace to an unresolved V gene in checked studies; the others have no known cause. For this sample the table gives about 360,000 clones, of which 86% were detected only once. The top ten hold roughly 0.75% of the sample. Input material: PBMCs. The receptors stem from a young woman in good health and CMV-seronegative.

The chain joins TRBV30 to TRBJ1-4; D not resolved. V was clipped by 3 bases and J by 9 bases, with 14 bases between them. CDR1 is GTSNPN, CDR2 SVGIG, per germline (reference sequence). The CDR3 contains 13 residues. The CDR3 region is CAWSQQNLKKLFF. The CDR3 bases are TGTGCCTGGAGCCAACAGAACCTGAAAAAACTGTTTTTT.

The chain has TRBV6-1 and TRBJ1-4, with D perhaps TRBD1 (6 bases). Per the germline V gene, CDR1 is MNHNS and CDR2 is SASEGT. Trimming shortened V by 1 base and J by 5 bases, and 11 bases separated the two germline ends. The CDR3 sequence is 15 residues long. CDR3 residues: CASSEGGGGNEKLFF. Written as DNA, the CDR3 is TGTGCCAGCAGTGAAGGGGGAGGGGGGAATGAAAAACTGTTTTTT.

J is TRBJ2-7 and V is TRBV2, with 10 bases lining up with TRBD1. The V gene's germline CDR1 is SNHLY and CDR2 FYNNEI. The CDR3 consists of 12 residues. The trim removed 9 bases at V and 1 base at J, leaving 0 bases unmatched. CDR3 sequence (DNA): TGTGCCAGGGGACAGGGGTCCTACGAGCAGTACTTC. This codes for CARGQGSYEQYF.